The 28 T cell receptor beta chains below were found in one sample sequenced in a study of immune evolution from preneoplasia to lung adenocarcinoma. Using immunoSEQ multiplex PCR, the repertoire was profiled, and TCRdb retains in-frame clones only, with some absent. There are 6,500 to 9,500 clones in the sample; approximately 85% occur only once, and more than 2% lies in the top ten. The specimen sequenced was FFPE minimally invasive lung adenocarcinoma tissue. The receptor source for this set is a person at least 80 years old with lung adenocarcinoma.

The CDR3 DNA follows: TGTGCCAGCAGTTTAAAGGTAACCTATGGCTACACCTTC. It translates to CASSLKVTYGYTF. The J gene is TRBJ1-2, the V gene TRBV28; no clear D gene. The V and J ends lost 2 bases and 4 bases respectively, with 8 bases between them. The CDR3 contains 13 residues. CDR1 is MDHEN, CDR2 SYDVKM, per germline.

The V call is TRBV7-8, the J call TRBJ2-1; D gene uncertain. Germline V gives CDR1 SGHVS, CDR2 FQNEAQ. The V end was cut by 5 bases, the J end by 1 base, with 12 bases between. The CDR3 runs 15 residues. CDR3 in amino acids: CASSPRLESYNEQFF. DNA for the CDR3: TGTGCCAGCAGCCCCCGGCTCGAGTCCTACAATGAGCAGTTCTTC.

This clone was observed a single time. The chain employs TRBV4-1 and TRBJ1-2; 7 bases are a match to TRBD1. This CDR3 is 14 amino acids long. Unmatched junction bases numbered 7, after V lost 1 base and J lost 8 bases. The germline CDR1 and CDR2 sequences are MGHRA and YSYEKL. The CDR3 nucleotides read TGCGCCAGCAGCCAAGTGGGGGACAGTAAAGGCTACACCTTC. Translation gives CASSQVGDSKGYTF.

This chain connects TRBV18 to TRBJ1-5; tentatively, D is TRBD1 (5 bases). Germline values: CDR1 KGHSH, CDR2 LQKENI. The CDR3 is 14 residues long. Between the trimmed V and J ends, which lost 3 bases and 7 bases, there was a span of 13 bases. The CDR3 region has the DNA TGTGCCAGCTCACCTAGCTTGACAGACCAGCCCCAGCATTTT. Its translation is CASSPSLTDQPQHF.

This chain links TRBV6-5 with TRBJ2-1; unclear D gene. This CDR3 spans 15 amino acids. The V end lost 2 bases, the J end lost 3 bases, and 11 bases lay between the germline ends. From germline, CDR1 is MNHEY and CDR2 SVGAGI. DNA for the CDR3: TGTGCCAGCAGTTACCAACCGGCCCTCTACAATGAGCAGTTCTTC. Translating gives CASSYQPALYNEQFF.

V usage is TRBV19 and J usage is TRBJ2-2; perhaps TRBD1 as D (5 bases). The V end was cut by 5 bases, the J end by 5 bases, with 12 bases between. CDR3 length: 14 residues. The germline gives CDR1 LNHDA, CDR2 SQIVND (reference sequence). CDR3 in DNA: TGTGCCAGTAGTCCCAGGGCCAGGACCGGGGAGCTGTTTTTT. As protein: CASSPRARTGELFF. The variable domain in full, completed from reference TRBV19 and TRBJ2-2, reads DGGITQSPKYLFRKEGQNVTLSCEQNLNHDAMYWYRQDPGQGLRLIYYSQIVNDFQKGDIAEGYSVSREKKESFPLTVTSAQKNPTAFYLCASSPRARTGELFFGEGSRLTVL.

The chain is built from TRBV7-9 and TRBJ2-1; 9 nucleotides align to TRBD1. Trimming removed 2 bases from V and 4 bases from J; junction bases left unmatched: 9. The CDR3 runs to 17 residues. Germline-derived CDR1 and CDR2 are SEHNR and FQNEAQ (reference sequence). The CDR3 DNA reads TGTGCCAGCAGCTTACGGACCGGGACAGGGAAATACAATGAGCAGTTCTTC. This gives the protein CASSLRTGTGKYNEQFF.

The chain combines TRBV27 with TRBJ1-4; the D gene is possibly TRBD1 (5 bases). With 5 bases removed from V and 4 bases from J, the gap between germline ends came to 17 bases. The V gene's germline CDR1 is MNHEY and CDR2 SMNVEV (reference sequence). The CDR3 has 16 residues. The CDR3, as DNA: TGTGCCAGCAGTGAGGGACCGCGGAGGTTTAATGAAAAACTGTTTTTT. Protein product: CASSEGPRRFNEKLFF.

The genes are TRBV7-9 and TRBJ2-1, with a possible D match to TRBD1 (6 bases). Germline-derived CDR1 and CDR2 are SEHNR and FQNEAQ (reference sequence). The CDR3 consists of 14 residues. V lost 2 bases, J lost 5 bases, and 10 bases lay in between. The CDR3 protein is CASSLRQGHNEQFF. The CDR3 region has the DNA TGTGCCAGCAGCTTAAGGCAGGGGCACAATGAGCAGTTCTTC.

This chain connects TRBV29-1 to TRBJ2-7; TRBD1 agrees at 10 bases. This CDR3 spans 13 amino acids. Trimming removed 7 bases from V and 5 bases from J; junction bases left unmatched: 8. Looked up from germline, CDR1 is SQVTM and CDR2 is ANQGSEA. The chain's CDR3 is CSARQGANHEQYF. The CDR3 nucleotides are TGCAGCGCCCGACAGGGGGCGAACCACGAGCAGTACTTC.

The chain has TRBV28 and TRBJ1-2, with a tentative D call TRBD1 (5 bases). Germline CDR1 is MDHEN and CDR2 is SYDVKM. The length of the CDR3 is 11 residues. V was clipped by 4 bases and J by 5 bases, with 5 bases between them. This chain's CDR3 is CASSWTYGYTF. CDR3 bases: TGTGCCAGCAGTTGGACATATGGCTACACCTTC.

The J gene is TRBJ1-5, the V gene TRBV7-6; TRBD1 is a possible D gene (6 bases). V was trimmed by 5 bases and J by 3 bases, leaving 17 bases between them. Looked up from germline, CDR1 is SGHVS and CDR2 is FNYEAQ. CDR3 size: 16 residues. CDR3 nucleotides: TGTGCCAGCAGCCCTGGGGGCGTAACTATCAATCAGCCCCAGCATTTT. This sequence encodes CASSPGGVTINQPQHF.

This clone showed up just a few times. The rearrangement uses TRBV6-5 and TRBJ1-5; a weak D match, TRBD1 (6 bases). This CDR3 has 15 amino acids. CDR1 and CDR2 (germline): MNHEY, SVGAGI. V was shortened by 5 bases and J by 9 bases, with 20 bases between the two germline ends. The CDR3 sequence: CASSQEYRAAGPQHF. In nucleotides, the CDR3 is TGTGCCAGCAGTCAGGAATACAGGGCCGCGGGGCCCCAGCATTTT.

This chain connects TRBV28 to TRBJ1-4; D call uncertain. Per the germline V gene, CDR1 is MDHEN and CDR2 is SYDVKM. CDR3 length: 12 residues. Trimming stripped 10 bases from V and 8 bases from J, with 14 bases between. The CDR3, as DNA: TGTGCCACCGAGGGCGATTCGGAAAAACTGTTTTTT. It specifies CATEGDSEKLFF.

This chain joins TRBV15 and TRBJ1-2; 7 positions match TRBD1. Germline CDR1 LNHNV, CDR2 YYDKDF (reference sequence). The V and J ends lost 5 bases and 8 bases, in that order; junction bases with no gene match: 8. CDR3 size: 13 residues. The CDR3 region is CATSPTGDGGYTF. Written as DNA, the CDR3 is TGTGCCACCAGCCCCACAGGGGATGGCGGCTACACCTTC.

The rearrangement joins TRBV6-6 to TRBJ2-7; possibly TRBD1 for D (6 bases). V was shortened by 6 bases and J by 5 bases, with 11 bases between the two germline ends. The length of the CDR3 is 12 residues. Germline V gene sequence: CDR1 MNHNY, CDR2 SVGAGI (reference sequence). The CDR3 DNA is TGTGCCAGCAGCCAGAACAGGGACGAGCAGTACTTC. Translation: CASSQNRDEQYF.

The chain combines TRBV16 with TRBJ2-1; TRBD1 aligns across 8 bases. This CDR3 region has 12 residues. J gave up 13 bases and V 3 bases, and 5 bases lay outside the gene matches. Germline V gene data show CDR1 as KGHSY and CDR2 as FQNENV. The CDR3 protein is CASSHKGQVQFF. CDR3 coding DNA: TGTGCCAGCAGCCACAAGGGACAGGTCCAGTTCTTC.

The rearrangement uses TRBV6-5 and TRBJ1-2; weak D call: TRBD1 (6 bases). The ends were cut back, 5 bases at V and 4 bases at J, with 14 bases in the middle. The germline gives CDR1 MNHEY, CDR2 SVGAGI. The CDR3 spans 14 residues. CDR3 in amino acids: CASSTGRLLYGYTF. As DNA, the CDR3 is TGTGCCAGCAGTACAGGGAGGCTGCTCTATGGCTACACCTTC.

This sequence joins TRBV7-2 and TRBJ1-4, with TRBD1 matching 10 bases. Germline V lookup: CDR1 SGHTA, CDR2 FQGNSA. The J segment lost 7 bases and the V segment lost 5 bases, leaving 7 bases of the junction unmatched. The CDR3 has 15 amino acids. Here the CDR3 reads CASSPGRTGGEKLFF. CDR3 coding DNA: TGTGCCAGCAGCCCCGGGCGGACAGGGGGTGAAAAACTGTTTTTT.

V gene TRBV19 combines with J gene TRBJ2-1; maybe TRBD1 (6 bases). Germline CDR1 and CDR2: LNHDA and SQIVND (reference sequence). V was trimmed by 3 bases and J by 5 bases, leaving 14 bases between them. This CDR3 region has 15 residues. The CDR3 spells CASSIGRDNNNEQFF. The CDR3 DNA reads TGTGCCAGTAGTATTGGTCGGGACAACAACAATGAGCAGTTCTTC.

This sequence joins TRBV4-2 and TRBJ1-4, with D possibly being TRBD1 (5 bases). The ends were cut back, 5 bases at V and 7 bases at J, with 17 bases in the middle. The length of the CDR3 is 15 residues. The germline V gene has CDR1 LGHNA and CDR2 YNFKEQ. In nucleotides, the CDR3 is TGTGCCAGCAGCGAGGCCGGGGGGGGAGGTGAAAAACTGTTTTTT. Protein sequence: CASSEAGGGGEKLFF.

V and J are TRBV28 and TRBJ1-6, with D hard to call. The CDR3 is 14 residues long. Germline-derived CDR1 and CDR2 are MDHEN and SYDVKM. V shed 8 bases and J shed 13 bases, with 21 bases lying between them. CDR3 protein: CASDPQRGESPLHF. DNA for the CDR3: TGTGCCAGCGACCCTCAACGCGGGGAGTCGCCCCTCCACTTT.

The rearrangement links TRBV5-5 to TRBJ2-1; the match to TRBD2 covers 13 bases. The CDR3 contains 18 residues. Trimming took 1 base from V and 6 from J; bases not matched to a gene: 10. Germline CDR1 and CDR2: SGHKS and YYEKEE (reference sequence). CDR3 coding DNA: TGTGCCAGCAGCTTGTTTACTAGCGGGGGGGCCCGGGTCAATGAGCAGTTCTTC. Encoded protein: CASSLFTSGGARVNEQFF.

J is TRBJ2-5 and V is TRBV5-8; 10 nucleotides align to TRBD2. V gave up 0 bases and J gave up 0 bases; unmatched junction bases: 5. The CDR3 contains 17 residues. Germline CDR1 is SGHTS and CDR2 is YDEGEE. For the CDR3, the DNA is TGTGCCAGCAGCTTGGGGACTAGCGGTAACTACCAAGAGACCCAGTACTTC. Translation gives CASSLGTSGNYQETQYF.

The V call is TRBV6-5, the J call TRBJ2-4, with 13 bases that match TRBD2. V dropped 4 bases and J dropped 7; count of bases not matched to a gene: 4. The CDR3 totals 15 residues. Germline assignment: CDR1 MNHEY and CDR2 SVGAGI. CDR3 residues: CASSSALAGGNIQYF. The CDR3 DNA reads TGTGCCAGCAGTTCCGCACTAGCGGGAGGGAACATTCAGTACTTC.

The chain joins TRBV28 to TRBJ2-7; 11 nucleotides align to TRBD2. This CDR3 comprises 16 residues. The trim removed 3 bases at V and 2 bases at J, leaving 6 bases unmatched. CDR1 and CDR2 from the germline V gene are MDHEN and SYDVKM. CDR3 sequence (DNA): TGTGCCAGCAGTTTGACTAGCGGGACCTGGGCCTACGAGCAGTACTTC. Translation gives CASSLTSGTWAYEQYF.

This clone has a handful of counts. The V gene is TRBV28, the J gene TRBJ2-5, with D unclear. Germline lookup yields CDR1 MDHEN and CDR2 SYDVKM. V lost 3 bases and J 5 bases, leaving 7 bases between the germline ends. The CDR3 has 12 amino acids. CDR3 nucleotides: TGTGCCAGCAGTTTGCCCTTCGAGACCCAGTACTTC. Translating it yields CASSLPFETQYF.

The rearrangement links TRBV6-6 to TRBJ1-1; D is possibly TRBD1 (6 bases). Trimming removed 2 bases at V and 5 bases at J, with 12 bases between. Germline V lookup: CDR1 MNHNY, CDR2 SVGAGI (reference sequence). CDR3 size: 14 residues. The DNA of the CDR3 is TGTGCCAGCAGTTACGAGGGGGGGAGAACTGAAGCTTTCTTT. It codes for CASSYEGGRTEAFF.